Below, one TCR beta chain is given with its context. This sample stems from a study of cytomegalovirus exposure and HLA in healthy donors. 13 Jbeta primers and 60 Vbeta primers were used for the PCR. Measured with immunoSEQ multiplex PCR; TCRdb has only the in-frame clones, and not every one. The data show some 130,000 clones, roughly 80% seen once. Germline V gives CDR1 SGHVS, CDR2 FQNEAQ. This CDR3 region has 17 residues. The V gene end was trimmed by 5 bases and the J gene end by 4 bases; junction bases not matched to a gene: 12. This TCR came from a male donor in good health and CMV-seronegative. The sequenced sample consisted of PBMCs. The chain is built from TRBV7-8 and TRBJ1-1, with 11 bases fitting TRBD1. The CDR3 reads CASSLRTGGAVGTEAFF. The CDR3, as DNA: TGTGCCAGCAGCCTGCGGACAGGGGGCGCGGTTGGCACTGAAGCTTTCTTT.